This T cell receptor (beta chain) was identified in a study of blood T cell repertoires in COVID-19 (dated by TCRdb to about 2020). With regard to the full study: Collaborator samples came from the United States, Italy and Spain and covered acute and convalescent phases of COVID-19. The prospective study material was composed of cDNA or gDNA derived from T cells, B-cell-depleted T cells, or PBMCs. The dataset comprised deeply sampled blood TCRbeta repertoires from subjects exposed to, actively infected with, or recovered from COVID-19. A freely available public database, intended as a resource for researchers studying the immune response to SARS-CoV-2, is where the repertoires were released. The samples were drawn from two sources: the first 160 participants of the ongoing ImmuneRACE study, and 950 to 1,500 subjects contributed by 6 global collaborators. The sample metadata nearly always contained a de-identified subject ID, COVID-19 status, age in years and sex. Where available, HLA class I and class II types were obtained from metadata supplied by the sample provider rather than from assay-based typing.

The trim is 4 bases for V and 0 bases for J, with a gap of 13 bases between the germline ends. The germline V gene (reference sequence) sets CDR1 to LNHNV and CDR2 to YYDKDF. The CDR3 holds 16 amino acids from the cysteine to the phenylalanine. The sequence is cut down to CDR3 DNA, 48 bases in frame from base 1. Of note for this clone: Which antigen it targets is not known. Within one base of it there is no much larger clone, and no base qualities were kept.

Results the study describes overall, beyond this receptor: The amount of clinical and demographic metadata varied by source and participant and was provided uncurated.

The collaborating institutions used their own protocols to collect whole blood in K2EDTA tubes. For TCRbeta analysis, collaborators shipped samples in one of three forms: frozen whole blood, isolated PBMCs, or DNA extracted from either of those sample types. TCRbeta CDR3 regions were amplified from genomic DNA by means of the immunoSEQ Assay, a bias-controlled multiplex PCR. Processing in the source paper ran as follows. Within the assay, amplification of reference gene primers was used to estimate how many nucleated cells each sample contained. To quantify the absolute abundance of each unique TCRbeta CDR3 rearrangement, sequence reads were collapsed and filtered. Productive Simpson clonality was computed per sample as the square root of Simpson's diversity index over productive rearrangements. Drawn from immuneACCESS, this table holds only the in-frame rearrangements with V and J called that TCRdb kept. Clones are partly lost; checked studies trace under half to an unresolved V gene and leave the rest unexplained. V, J and clone size were drawn from that table, and D and trimming were deduced from the DNA. The sample table lists 200,000 to 250,000 clones, around 80% of them with a count of one. The ten biggest clones cover around 13% of the sample.

The TCR comes from a human donor in a cohort sampled during active COVID-19. The chain is encoded by TRBV15 joined to TRBJ1-3, with no confident D gene call. The sequenced sample was peripheral blood. For the CDR3, the sequence is CATSKLAGNSGNTIYF. The bases are TGTGCCACCAGCAAGTTAGCGGGAAACTCTGGAAACACCATATATTTT. The variable domain in full, with residues beyond the CDR3 obtained from the reference TRBV15 and TRBJ1-3 genes, is DAMVIQNPRYQVTQFGKPVTLSCSQTLNHNVMYWYQQKSSQAPKLLFHYYDKDFNNEADTPDNFQSRRPNTSFCFLDIRSPGLGDTAMYLCATSKLAGNSGNTIYFGEGSWLTVV.